This passage covers 15 T cell receptor beta chains from one sample sequenced in a study of cytomegalovirus exposure and HLA in healthy donors. The PCR was carried out with 60 Vbeta primers and 13 Jbeta primers. TCRdb keeps only in-frame clones here, not all; method: immunoSEQ multiplex PCR. The table lists over 120,000 clones, 80% of them singletons. The sample consisted of PBMCs. These receptors originate from a woman between 25 and 40 years old in good health and CMV-seronegative.

The CDR3 region has the DNA TGTGCCAGCAGCACAAACGGGGGGGGCTCCTACTATGGCTACACCTTC. Amino acids: CASSTNGGGSYYGYTF. The V and J genes are TRBV7-9 and TRBJ1-2; perhaps TRBD1 as D (6 bases). The CDR3 is made up of 16 amino acids. Germline V gene lookup returns CDR1 SEHNR and CDR2 FQNEAQ (reference sequence). Trimming pared 5 bases from V and 3 bases from J, leaving 19 bases between. The full variable domain, with the rest looked up from reference TRBV7-9 and TRBJ1-2, is DTGVSQNPRHKITKRGQNVTFRCDPISEHNRLYWYRQTLGQGPEFLTYFQNEAQLEKSRLLSDRFSAERPKGSFSTLEIQRTEQGDSAMYLCASSTNGGGSYYGYTFGSGTRLTVV.

This rearrangement joins TRBV9 to TRBJ2-1, with TRBD2 matching 8 bases. Germline values: CDR1 SGDLS, CDR2 YYNGEE. The length of the CDR3 is 17 residues. The trim removed 0 bases at V and 5 bases at J, leaving 10 bases unmatched. The CDR3 loop is CASSVAGRLARDNEQFF. The CDR3 nucleotides are TGTGCCAGCAGCGTAGCTGGGAGACTAGCGAGAGACAATGAGCAGTTCTTC.

The chain uses TRBV19 and TRBJ2-1, with 7 bases lining up with TRBD2. V gave up 4 bases and J gave up 12 bases; unmatched junction bases: 9. CDR1 and CDR2 (germline): LNHDA, SQIVND (reference sequence). The CDR3 spans 13 residues. For the CDR3, the DNA is TGTGCCAGTAGTAGGGACTACCCCCAGGGGCAGTTCTTC. Amino acids: CASSRDYPQGQFF.

This clone was found a few times. This chain joins TRBV5-6 and TRBJ2-6; 10 bases align to TRBD2. V shed 4 bases, J shed 3 bases, and the junction held 13 bases outside the gene matches. CDR3 size: 19 residues. Germline CDR1 is SGHDT and CDR2 is YYEEEE. CDR3 residues: CASSPLAGDHLFGANVLTF. As DNA, the CDR3 is TGTGCCAGCAGCCCTCTAGCGGGAGATCATTTATTTGGGGCCAACGTCCTGACTTTC.

The chain is built from TRBV5-1 and TRBJ2-1; 7 bases agree with TRBD2. The CDR3 is made up of 14 amino acids. Trimming at V came to 0 bases and at J to 9 bases, leaving 6 bases not matched to a gene. Germline CDR1 reads SGHRS; CDR2 reads YFSETQ. The CDR3 DNA sequence: TGCGCCAGCAGCTTGGAACGCGGGAGCGGTGAGCAGTTCTTC. It specifies CASSLERGSGEQFF.

The chain recombines TRBV9 with TRBJ2-3, with TRBD2 as a possible D gene (6 bases). CDR1 SGDLS and CDR2 YYNGEE come from the germline V gene. This CDR3 region has 15 residues. Between the trimmed V and J ends, which lost 1 base and 0 bases, there was a span of 9 bases. In DNA form, the CDR3 reads TGTGCCAGCAGCGTATCCGGGACTAGCACAGATACGCAGTATTTT. It translates to CASSVSGTSTDTQYF.

V gene TRBV7-2 combines with J gene TRBJ1-4, with 10 bases lining up with TRBD1. Germline loops: CDR1 SGHTA, CDR2 FQGNSA. CDR3 length equals 13 residues. V lost 5 bases and J lost 8; bases outside the gene matches: 2. This chain's CDR3 is CASSQDRGEKLFF. The DNA of the CDR3 is TGTGCCAGCAGCCAGGACAGGGGGGAAAAACTGTTTTTT.

This chain joins TRBV9 and TRBJ1-1; D gene ambiguous. There are 15 residues in the CDR3. V was shortened by 4 bases and J by 5 bases, with 18 bases between the two germline ends. Germline lookup yields CDR1 SGDLS and CDR2 YYNGEE. CDR3 DNA sequence: TGTGCCAGCAGCCCCGACGGCCGGGGTGGGACTGAAGCTTTCTTT. It translates to CASSPDGRGGTEAFF. Complete variable domain (other parts from reference TRBV9 and TRBJ1-1): DSGVTQTPKHLITATGQRVTLRCSPRSGDLSVYWYQQSLDQGLQFLIQYYNGEERAKGNILERFSAQQFPDLHSELNLSSLELGDSALYFCASSPDGRGGTEAFFGQGTRLTVV.

With regard to this clone: At one boundary the junction diverges from the germline segment, which might be a read error. V is TRBV7-9 and J is TRBJ2-2, with D perhaps TRBD2 (5 bases). The CDR3 is 15 amino acids. The germline CDR1 and CDR2 sequences are SEHNR and FQNEAQ (reference sequence). The CDR3 region is CSSSLPGSGPGELFF. CDR3 DNA sequence: TGTTCCAGCAGCTTACCCGGAAGCGGACCCGGGGAGCTGTTTTTT.

This chain uses TRBV18 with TRBJ2-5, with D perhaps matching TRBD2 (6 bases). CDR1 and CDR2 (germline): KGHSH, LQKENI. The CDR3 length is 15 residues. V shed 3 bases and J shed 2 bases, with 13 bases lying between them. CDR3 amino acids: CASSPFVGGQETQYF. In DNA, the CDR3 is TGTGCCAGCTCACCGTTTGTGGGGGGTCAAGAGACCCAGTACTTC.

The chain combines TRBV5-6 with TRBJ2-5; 8 nucleotides line up with TRBD1. Germline loops: CDR1 SGHDT, CDR2 YYEEEE. After removal of 5 bases from V and 4 bases from J, the junction contained 4 bases not matched to a gene. This CDR3 has 13 residues. CDR3 DNA: TGTGCCAGCAGTCATGACAGGGGAGAGACCCAGTACTTC. The encoded protein is CASSHDRGETQYF.

The J gene is TRBJ2-1, the V gene TRBV4-3; D is ambiguous. The germline V and J ends were trimmed by 0 bases and 4 bases, with 4 bases remaining between them. This CDR3 is 13 amino acids long. Germline V gives CDR1 LGHNA, CDR2 YSLEER. As DNA, the CDR3 is TGCGCCAGCAGCCAAGAGAGATACAATGAGCAGTTCTTC. Encoded protein: CASSQERYNEQFF.

The V and J genes are TRBV7-6 and TRBJ1-2; 8 nucleotides align to TRBD1. V lost 1 base to trimming and J lost 7 bases; unmatched junction nucleotides: 8. Germline CDR1 is SGHVS and CDR2 is FNYEAQ. The CDR3 extends over 15 amino acids. CDR3 sequence (DNA): TGTGCCAGCAGCTTAGTCCGCGCTGACAGGGGTGGCTACACCTTC. This translates into CASSLVRADRGGYTF.

This sequence joins TRBV19 and TRBJ1-2; the D gene is possibly TRBD1 (6 bases). CDR1 and CDR2 (germline): LNHDA, SQIVND (reference sequence). The CDR3 totals 15 residues. V gave up 4 bases and J gave up 4 bases, with 16 bases separating them. CDR3 nucleotides: TGTGCCAGTAGTACCACAGGGTTTAAGGGCTATGGCTACACCTTC. Encoded protein: CASSTTGFKGYGYTF.

In its sample, this clone was seen once. The chain recombines TRBV15 with TRBJ1-4; possible D gene TRBD1, 5 bases. Trimming shortened V by 4 bases and J by 7 bases, and 19 bases separated the two germline ends. The CDR3 runs to 16 residues. Germline CDR1 reads LNHNV; CDR2 reads YYDKDF (reference sequence). The CDR3 sequence is CATSNSVGGVREKLFF. CDR3 nucleotides: TGTGCCACCAGCAACTCGGTGGGGGGAGTGCGTGAAAAACTGTTTTTT.